This T cell receptor (beta chain) is from a study of cytomegalovirus exposure and HLA in healthy donors. The study ran its PCR with 60 Vbeta and 13 Jbeta primers. Profiled with immunoSEQ multiplex PCR; TCRdb holds only in-frame clones, not every one. The sample holds approximately 200,000 clones; 65% to 80% are singletons and the top ten take approximately 0.22%. Trimming stripped 5 bases from V and 6 bases from J, with 13 bases between. The V gene's germline CDR1 is SEHNR and CDR2 FQNEAQ (reference sequence). The CDR3 spans 13 residues. On this clone: Its antigen is still unknown.

Findings of the study overall: Follow-up analysis seemed to connect common viral pathogens with several of the most significant clusters identified. Analyses of presence and absence presupposed an approximately uniform sequencing depth across donors.

The TCR comes from a girl aged 2-15 years in good health and CMV-seronegative. The chain combines TRBV7-9 with TRBJ1-2; D is possibly TRBD1 (6 bases). Sequenced input: PBMCs. As DNA, the CDR3 is TGTGCCAGCAGCCAGTACAGGGACGATGGCTACACCTTC. Translation: CASSQYRDDGYTF.